This T cell receptor (beta chain) was observed in a study of identical twins. On this clonotype itself: Its antigen is not identified.

With 1 base removed from V and 3 bases from J, the gap between germline ends came to 9 bases. This CDR3 comprises 13 residues. Looked up from germline, CDR1 is SQVTM and CDR2 is ANQGSEA. Findings and limits, study-wide: Out-of-frame alpha sequences common to twins exhibited a surplus of low generation probability. The study drew conclusions from cross-sectional statistical analysis, not from following the same donors.

Carrying unique molecular identifiers, the cDNA also gained a universal primer site through template switching. One entry per CDR3 protein, called by TCRdb with MiXCR from the 5' RACE reads. The table shows roughly 500,000 distinct CDR3 sequences, with approximately 22% occurring only once. These same data were also listed under a study on T cells expressing NK-cell markers. That report adds: One of the eight sequenced donors was seronegative, whereas the other seven were HCMV-seropositive.

V is TRBV29-1 and J is TRBJ2-5; D unclear. Sequences were obtained from CD4+ T cells sorted from blood. The clonotype comes from a woman under 30 in good health. CDR3 sequence: CSVEGQDEETQYF. The CDR3 nucleotides read TGCAGCGTTGAAGGTCAGGATGAAGAGACCCAGTACTTC.